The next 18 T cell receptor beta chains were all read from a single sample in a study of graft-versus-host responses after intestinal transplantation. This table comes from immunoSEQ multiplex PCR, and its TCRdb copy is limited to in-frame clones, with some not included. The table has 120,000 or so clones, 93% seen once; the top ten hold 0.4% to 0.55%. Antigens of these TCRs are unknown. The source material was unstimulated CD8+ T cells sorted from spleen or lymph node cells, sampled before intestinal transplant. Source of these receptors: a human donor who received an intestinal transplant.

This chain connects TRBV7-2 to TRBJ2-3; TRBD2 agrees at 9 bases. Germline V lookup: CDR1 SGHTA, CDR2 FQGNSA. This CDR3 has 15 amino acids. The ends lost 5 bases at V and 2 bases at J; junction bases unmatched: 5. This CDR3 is CASSRTSAYTDTQYF. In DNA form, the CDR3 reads TGTGCCAGCAGCCGGACTAGCGCATACACAGATACGCAGTATTTT.

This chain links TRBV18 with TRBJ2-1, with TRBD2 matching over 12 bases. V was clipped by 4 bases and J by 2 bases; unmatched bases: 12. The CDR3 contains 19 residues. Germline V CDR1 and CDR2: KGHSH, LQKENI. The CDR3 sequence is CASSLGTSGRGRTYNEQFF. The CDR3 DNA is TGTGCCAGCTCACTTGGGACTAGCGGGCGCGGGAGGACCTACAATGAGCAGTTCTTC.

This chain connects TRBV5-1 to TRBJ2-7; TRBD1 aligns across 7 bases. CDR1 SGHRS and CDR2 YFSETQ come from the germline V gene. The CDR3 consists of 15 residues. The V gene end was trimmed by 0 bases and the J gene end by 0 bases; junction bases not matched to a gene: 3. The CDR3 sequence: CASSLGQGFSYEQYF. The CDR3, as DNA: TGCGCCAGCAGCTTGGGACAGGGATTCTCCTACGAGCAGTACTTC.

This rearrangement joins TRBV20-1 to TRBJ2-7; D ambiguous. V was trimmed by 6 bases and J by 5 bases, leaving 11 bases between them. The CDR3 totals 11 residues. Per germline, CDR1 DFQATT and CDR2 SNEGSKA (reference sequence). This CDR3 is CSATFLDEQYF. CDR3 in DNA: TGCAGTGCCACCTTTCTAGACGAGCAGTACTTC.

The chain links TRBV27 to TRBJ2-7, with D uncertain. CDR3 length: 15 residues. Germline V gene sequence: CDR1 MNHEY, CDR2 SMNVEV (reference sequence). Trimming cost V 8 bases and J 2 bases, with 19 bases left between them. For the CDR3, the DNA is TGTGCCAGCTGGCCGGCGGACCCAACGCCCTACGAGCAGTACTTC. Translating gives CASWPADPTPYEQYF.

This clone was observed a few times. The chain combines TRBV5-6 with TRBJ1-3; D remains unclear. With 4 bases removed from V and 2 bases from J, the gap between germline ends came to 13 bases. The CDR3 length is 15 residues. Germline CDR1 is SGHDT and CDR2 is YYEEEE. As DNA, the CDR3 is TGTGCCAGCAGCCCCTGGGGAGGGACTGGAAACACCATATATTTT. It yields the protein CASSPWGGTGNTIYF.

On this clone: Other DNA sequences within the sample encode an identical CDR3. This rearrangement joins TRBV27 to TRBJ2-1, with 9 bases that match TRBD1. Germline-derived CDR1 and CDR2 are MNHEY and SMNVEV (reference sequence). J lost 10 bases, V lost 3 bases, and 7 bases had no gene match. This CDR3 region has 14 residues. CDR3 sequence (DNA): TGTGCCAGCAGTTTTTACAGGGGGCTGGGGGAGCAGTTCTTC. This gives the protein CASSFYRGLGEQFF.

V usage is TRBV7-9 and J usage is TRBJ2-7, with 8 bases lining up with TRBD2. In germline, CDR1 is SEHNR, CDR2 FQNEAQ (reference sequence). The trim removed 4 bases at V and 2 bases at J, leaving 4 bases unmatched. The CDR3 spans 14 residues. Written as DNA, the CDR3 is TGTGCCAGCAGCTCGAGCGGGAGCCCCTACGAGCAGTACTTC. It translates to CASSSSGSPYEQYF.

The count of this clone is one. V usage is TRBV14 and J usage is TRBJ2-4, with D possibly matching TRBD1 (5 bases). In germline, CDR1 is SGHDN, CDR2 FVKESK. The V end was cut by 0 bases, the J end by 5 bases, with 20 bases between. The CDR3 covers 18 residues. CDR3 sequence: CASSQDGAISGWQNIQYF. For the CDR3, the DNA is TGTGCCAGCAGCCAAGATGGGGCGATTTCGGGTTGGCAAAACATTCAGTACTTC.

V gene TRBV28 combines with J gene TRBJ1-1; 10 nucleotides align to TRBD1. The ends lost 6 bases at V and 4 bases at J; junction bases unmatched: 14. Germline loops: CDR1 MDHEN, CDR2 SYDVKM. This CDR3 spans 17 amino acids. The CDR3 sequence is CASRPTVATGGGTEAFF. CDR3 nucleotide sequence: TGTGCCAGCAGACCGACCGTCGCGACAGGGGGCGGCACTGAAGCTTTCTTT.

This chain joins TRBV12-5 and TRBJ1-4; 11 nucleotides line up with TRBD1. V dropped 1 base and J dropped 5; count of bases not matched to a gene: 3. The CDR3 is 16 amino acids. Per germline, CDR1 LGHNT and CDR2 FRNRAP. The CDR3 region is CASGLDRDRGNEKLFF. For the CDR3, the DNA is TGTGCTAGTGGTTTGGACCGGGACAGGGGGAATGAAAAACTGTTTTTT.

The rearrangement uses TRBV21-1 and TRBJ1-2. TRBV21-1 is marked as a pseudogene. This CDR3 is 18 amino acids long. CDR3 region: CASSKRRSSREPNYGYTF. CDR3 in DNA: TGTGCCAGCAGCAAACGGCGGTCGAGCCGGGAGCCTAACTATGGCTACACCTTC.

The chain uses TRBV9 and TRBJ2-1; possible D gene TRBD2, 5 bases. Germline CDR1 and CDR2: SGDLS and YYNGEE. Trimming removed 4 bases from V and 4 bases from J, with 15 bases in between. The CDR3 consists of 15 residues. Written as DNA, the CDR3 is TGTGCCAGCAGCTCCGACGGGATCCAGTACAATGAGCAGTTCTTC. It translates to CASSSDGIQYNEQFF.

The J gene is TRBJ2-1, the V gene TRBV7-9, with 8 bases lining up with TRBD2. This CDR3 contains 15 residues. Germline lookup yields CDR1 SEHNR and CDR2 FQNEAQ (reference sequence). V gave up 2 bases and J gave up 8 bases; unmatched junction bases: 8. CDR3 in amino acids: CASSLRDGRADEQFF. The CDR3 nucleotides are TGTGCCAGCAGCTTAAGGGACGGGAGGGCGGATGAGCAGTTCTTC.

The CDR3 spells CASRGTYTGELFF. The CDR3 DNA reads as TGTGCCAGCAGGGGGACCTACACCGGGGAGCTGTTTTTT. The V call is TRBV9, the J call TRBJ2-2, with D perhaps being TRBD1 or TRBD2 (5 bases each). The CDR3 runs to 13 residues. The V gene lost 5 bases and the J gene lost 3 bases, with 8 bases spanning the gap. Per the germline V gene, CDR1 is SGDLS and CDR2 is YYNGEE. Variable domain in full (rest from reference TRBV9 and TRBJ2-2): DSGVTQTPKHLITATGQRVTLRCSPRSGDLSVYWYQQSLDQGLQFLIQYYNGEERAKGNILERFSAQQFPDLHSELNLSSLELGDSALYFCASRGTYTGELFFGEGSRLTVL.

CDR3 in DNA: TGTGCCAGTAGCGCGTGGGCCAGCGGGAGGGCCCATTACAATGAGCAGTTCTTC. Protein product: CASSAWASGRAHYNEQFF. The V and J genes are TRBV19 and TRBJ2-1; 10 positions agree with TRBD2. The germline V gene encodes CDR1 LNHDA and CDR2 SQIVND (reference sequence). V lost 6 bases to trimming and J lost 4 bases; unmatched junction nucleotides: 15. CDR3 length: 18 amino acids.

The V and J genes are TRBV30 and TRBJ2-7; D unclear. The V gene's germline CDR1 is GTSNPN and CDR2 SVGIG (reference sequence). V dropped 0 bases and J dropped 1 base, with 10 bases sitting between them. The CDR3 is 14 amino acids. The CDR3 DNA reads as TGTGCCTGGAGTGTATTGGCCAGATCCTACGAGCAGTACTTC. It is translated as CAWSVLARSYEQYF.

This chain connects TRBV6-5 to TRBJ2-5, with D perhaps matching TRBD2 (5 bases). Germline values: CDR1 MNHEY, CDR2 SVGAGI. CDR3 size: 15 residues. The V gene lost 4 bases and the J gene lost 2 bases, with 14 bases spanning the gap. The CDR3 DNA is TGTGCCAGCAGTTTCCGTTGGCTAGCTCAAGAGACCCAGTACTTC. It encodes CASSFRWLAQETQYF.